The 18 T cell receptor beta chains below were found in one sample sequenced in a study of tumor-infiltrating lymphocytes in oesophageal squamous cell carcinoma. TCRdb re-analysed the PCR reads in MiXCR, keeping a single row per CDR3 protein. The data show roughly 20,000 distinct CDR3 sequences, about 35% seen once. The specimen was esophageal tumor tissue. Receptors originate from a male donor with esophageal squamous cell carcinoma.

This clonotype was observed at least ten times. This sequence joins TRBV15 and TRBJ2-7; D may be TRBD1 (6 bases). The CDR3 sequence is 15 residues long. Germline V gene lookup returns CDR1 LNHNV and CDR2 YYDKDF (reference sequence). Trimming left V 5 bases short and J 5 bases short, with 19 bases between. The CDR3 nucleotides are TGTGCCACCAGCCTATCCGCCGGGACATCAGACGAGCAGTACTTC. This translates into CATSLSAGTSDEQYF.

This clonotype is medium-sized. CDR3: CASSGPGLAAYNEQFF. The CDR3 region has the DNA TGTGCCAGCAGTGGTCCCGGACTAGCAGCCTACAATGAGCAGTTCTTC. The gene calls are TRBV6-1 and TRBJ2-1; 8 nucleotides match TRBD2. Germline trimming cut 4 bases from V and 2 bases from J; bases unmatched to any gene: 7. This CDR3 contains 16 residues. Germline assignment: CDR1 MNHNS and CDR2 SASEGT.

To note about this clonotype: The junction differs from germline at one of its ends, possibly a read error. The chain employs TRBV5-1 and TRBJ1-6; no firm D call. The CDR3 sequence is 14 residues long. Germline V gene sequence: CDR1 SGHRS, CDR2 YFSETQ. The CDR3 spells CASSYSATFGEQYF. In nucleotides, the CDR3 is TGCGCCAGCAGCTATTCAGCGACCTTCGGCGAGCAGTACTTT.

This clonotype was found many times. The chain joins TRBV12-3 or TRBV12-4 to TRBJ2-2, with a tentative D call TRBD1 (5 bases). Trimming removed 7 bases from V and 6 bases from J, with 21 bases in between. The CDR3 is 16 residues long. The CDR3 here is CASMSFRDIRSGELFF. The CDR3 nucleotides read TGTGCCAGCATGTCATTCAGGGATATACGTTCCGGGGAGCTGTTTTTT.

V and J are TRBV29-1 and TRBJ1-2; 9 bases align to TRBD1. Per the germline V gene, CDR1 is SQVTM and CDR2 is ANQGSEA. The CDR3 runs 14 residues. J gave up 8 bases and V 3 bases, and 10 bases lay outside the gene matches. This CDR3 reads CSVEEQGATRGYTF. CDR3 DNA: TGCAGCGTTGAGGAACAGGGGGCGACCCGGGGCTACACCTTC.

In its sample, this clonotype is medium-sized. V usage is TRBV11-1 and J usage is TRBJ2-2; perhaps TRBD2 as D (5 bases). The CDR3 is 14 residues long. Germline CDR1 reads SGHAT; CDR2 reads FQDESV (reference sequence). The V gene lost 3 bases and the J gene lost 3 bases, with 8 bases spanning the gap. The chain's CDR3 is CASSLGAHTGELFF. The CDR3 DNA is TGTGCCAGCAGCTTGGGAGCTCACACCGGGGAGCTGTTTTTT.

The sample holds many counts of this clonotype. This chain links TRBV6-4 with TRBJ1-3; unclear D gene. The CDR3 runs 15 residues. Trimming took 2 bases from V and 0 from J, leaving 8 bases between them. Germline CDR1 and CDR2: MRHNA and SNTAGT. The CDR3 spells CASSDVGDSGNTIYF. The CDR3 region has the DNA TGTGCCAGCAGTGACGTCGGTGACTCTGGAAACACCATATATTTT.

This clonotype was detected many times. V gene TRBV19 combines with J gene TRBJ2-6, with D perhaps TRBD1 (5 bases). This CDR3 is 16 amino acids long. The germline gives CDR1 LNHDA, CDR2 SQIVND (reference sequence). V shed 6 bases and J shed 1 base, with 13 bases lying between them. DNA for the CDR3: TGTGCCAGTAGGATCGGACACTTTTCTGGGGCCAACGTCCTGACTTTC. Residues: CASRIGHFSGANVLTF.

As concerns this clonotype: The conserved closing phenylalanine or tryptophan is absent in this CDR3, likely reflecting a read error. Because the CDR3's place on the DNA is in doubt, the DNA is left out and the CDR3 is given as listed by TCRdb. The chain uses TRBV6-6 and TRBJ2-7; the table's D call, TRBD1, was not checked against the DNA. CDR1 and CDR2 from the germline V gene are MNHNY and SVGAGI (reference sequence). Inclusive of both ends, the CDR3 amounts to 8 amino acids. The CDR3 reads CASSFPGQ.

This clonotype has at least ten counts. The chain links TRBV24-1 to TRBJ2-1; 8 bases map to TRBD2. Germline values: CDR1 KGHDR, CDR2 SFDVKD. The CDR3 length is 19 residues. The ends lost 2 bases at V and 8 bases at J; junction bases unmatched: 19. The CDR3 is CATSDSGGGSKAGAYEQFF. CDR3 nucleotide sequence: TGTGCCACCAGTGATTCCGGGGGAGGGTCGAAAGCGGGAGCATATGAGCAGTTCTTC.

This clonotype was picked up many times. The genes are TRBV24-1 and TRBJ2-3; D remains ambiguous. Germline CDR1 reads KGHDR; CDR2 reads SFDVKD. Trimming stripped 2 bases from V and 6 bases from J, with 8 bases between. This CDR3 comprises 13 residues. CDR3 DNA sequence: TGTGCCACCAGTGATTACTTTACCGATACGCAGTATTTT. Protein: CATSDYFTDTQYF.

Many counts were recorded for this clonotype. The CDR3 coding sequence is TGCGCCAGCAGCTTGGACGTGGGGTATGGCTACACCTTC. It is translated as CASSLDVGYGYTF. V usage is TRBV5-1 and J usage is TRBJ1-2; D gene uncertain. The CDR3 loop spans 13 amino acids. Trimming removed 0 bases at V and 5 bases at J, with 8 bases between. Germline values: CDR1 SGHRS, CDR2 YFSETQ. Looking up the rest from reference TRBV5-1 and TRBJ1-2 gives the full variable domain: KAGVTQTPRYLIKTRGQQVTLSCSPISGHRSVSWYQQTPGQGLQFLFEYFSETQRNKGNFPGRFSGRQFSNSRSEMNVSTLELGDSALYLCASSLDVGYGYTFGSGTRLTVV.

The V gene is TRBV7-2, the J gene TRBJ2-4; no definite D call. Gene TRBJ2-5 matches the end of the DNA better, so the J call may be wrong. This CDR3 comprises 13 residues. The germline V gene has CDR1 SGHTA and CDR2 FQGNSA. The CDR3 DNA reads TGTGCCAGCAGCTTATCCAGGCAAGAGACCCAGTACTTC. It specifies CASSLSRQETQYF.

This clonotype was observed a few times. The rearrangement links TRBV2 to TRBJ2-7; 7 nucleotides line up with TRBD2. Germline lookup yields CDR1 SNHLY and CDR2 FYNNEI. The V gene end was trimmed by 5 bases and the J gene end by 7 bases; junction bases not matched to a gene: 5. This CDR3 contains 12 residues. CDR3 nucleotides: TGTGCCAGCAGTTTGTTGCGGGGGGAGCAGTACTTC. Translation gives CASSLLRGEQYF. The full variable domain, with the rest looked up from reference TRBV2 and TRBJ2-7, is EPEVTQTPSHQVTQMGQEVILRCVPISNHLYFYWYRQILGQKVEFLVSFYNNEISEKSEIFDDQFSVERPDGSNFTLKIRSTKLEDSAMYFCASSLLRGEQYFGPGTRLTVT.

Details on this clonotype: Since the CDR3 does not end with the conserved phenylalanine or tryptophan, this likely comes from a read error. The limits of the CDR3 on the DNA are not certain, so only TCRdb's listed CDR3 is given. J is TRBJ2-3 and V is TRBV7-9; the table's TRBD2 call for D was not verified on the DNA. The CDR3 adds up to 15 amino acids, both ends counted. Germline V gene sequence: CDR1 SEHNR, CDR2 FQNEAQ (reference sequence). This CDR3 is CASTPGLSRGYGYTL.

The chain recombines TRBV6-1 with TRBJ2-3, with D perhaps matching TRBD2 (7 bases). This CDR3 comprises 15 residues. V lost 5 bases, J lost 14 bases, and 26 bases lay in between. Germline lookup yields CDR1 MNHNS and CDR2 SASEGT. CDR3 loop: CASSPRGGDTGELYF. The CDR3 region has the DNA TGTGCCAGCAGTCCGAGGGGGGGGGACACCGGGGAGCTGTATTTT.

This clonotype ranks as medium-sized. This chain joins TRBV7-9 and TRBJ2-7; D not certain. The V gene lost 6 bases and the J gene lost 1 base, with 7 bases spanning the gap. Germline loops: CDR1 SEHNR, CDR2 FQNEAQ (reference sequence). The CDR3 loop spans 12 amino acids. The CDR3 coding sequence is TGTGCCAGCAGTCGGAGTTCCTACGAGCAGTACTTC. Protein sequence: CASSRSSYEQYF.

The sample holds many counts of this clonotype. The chain recombines TRBV6-2 or TRBV6-3 with TRBJ2-7; 12 bases are shared with TRBD2. The J segment lost 2 bases and the V segment lost 8 bases, leaving 4 bases of the junction unmatched. The CDR3 runs to 14 residues. Germline-derived CDR1 and CDR2 are MNHEY and SVGEGT. The CDR3 is CASGRTSGTYEQYF. The CDR3 region has the DNA TGTGCCAGCGGACGGACTAGCGGGACCTACGAGCAGTACTTC.